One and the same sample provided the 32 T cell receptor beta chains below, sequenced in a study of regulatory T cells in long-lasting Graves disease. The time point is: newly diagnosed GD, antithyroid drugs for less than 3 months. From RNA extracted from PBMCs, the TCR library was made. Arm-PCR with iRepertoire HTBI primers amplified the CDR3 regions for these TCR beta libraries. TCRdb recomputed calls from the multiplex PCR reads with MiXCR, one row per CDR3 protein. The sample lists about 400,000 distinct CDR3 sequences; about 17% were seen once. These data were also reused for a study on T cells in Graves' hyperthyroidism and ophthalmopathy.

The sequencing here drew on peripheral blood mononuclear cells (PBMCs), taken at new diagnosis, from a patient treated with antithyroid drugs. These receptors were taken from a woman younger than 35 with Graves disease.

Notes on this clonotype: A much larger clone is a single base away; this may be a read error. This chain's CDR3 is CAWNGGGSSSPPHF. Here the CDR3 DNA reads TGTGCCTGGAATGGGGGAGGTAGCAGTTCACCCCCCCACTTT. V usage is TRBV30 and J usage is TRBJ1-6, with D possibly being TRBD1 (5 bases). CDR3 size: 14 residues. The germline V gene encodes CDR1 GTSNPN and CDR2 SVGIG (reference sequence).

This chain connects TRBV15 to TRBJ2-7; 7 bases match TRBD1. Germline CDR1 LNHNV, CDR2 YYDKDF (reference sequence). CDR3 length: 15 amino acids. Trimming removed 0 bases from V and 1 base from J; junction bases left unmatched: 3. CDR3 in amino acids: CATSRDRGQSYEQYF. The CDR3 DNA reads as TGTGCCACCAGCAGAGATAGGGGGCAGTCCTACGAGCAGTACTTC.

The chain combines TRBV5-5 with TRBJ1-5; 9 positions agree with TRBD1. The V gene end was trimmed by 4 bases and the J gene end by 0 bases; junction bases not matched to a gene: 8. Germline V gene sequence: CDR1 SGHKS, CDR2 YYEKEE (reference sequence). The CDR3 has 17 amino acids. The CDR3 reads CASSLTGTGYSNQPQHF. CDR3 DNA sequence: TGTGCCAGCAGCCTCACCGGGACAGGGTATAGCAATCAGCCCCAGCATTTT.

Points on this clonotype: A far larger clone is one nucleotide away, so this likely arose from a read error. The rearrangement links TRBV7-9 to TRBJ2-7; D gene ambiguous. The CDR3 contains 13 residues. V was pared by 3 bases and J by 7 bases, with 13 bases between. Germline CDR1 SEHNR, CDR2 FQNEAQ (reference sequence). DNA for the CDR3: TGTGCCAGCAGCTTCGGCGGCCCGAATGAGCAGTACTTC. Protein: CASSFGGPNEQYF. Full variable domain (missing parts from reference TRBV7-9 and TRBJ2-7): DTGVSQNPRHKITKRGQNVTFRCDPISEHNRLYWYRQTLGQGPEFLTYFQNEAQLEKSRLLSDRFSAERPKGSFSTLEIQRTEQGDSAMYLCASSFGGPNEQYFGPGTRLTVT.

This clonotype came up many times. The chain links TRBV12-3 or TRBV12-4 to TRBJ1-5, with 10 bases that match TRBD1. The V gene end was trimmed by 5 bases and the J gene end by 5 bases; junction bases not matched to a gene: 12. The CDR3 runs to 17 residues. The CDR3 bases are TGTGCCAGCAGTCCCTCACGGGACAGGGGAATTGATCAGCCCCAGCATTTT. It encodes CASSPSRDRGIDQPQHF.

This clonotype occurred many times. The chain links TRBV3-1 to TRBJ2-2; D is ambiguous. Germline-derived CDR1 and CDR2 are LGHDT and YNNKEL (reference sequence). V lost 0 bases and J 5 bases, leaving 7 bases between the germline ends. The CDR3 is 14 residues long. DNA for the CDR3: TGTGCCAGCAGCCAAGATGTAGTAACCGGGGAGCTGTTTTTT. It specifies CASSQDVVTGELFF. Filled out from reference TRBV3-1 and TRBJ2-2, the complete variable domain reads DTAVSQTPKYLVTQMGNDKSIKCEQNLGHDTMYWYKQDSKKFLKIMFSYNNKELIINETVPNRFSPKSPDKAHLNLHINSLELGDSAVYFCASSQDVVTGELFFGEGSRLTVL.

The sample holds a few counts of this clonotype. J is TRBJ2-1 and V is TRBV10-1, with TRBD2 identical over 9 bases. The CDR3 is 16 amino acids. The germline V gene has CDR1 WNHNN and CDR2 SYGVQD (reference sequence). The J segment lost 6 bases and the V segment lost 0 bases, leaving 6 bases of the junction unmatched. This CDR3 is CASSESSSGRGNEQFF. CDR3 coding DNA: TGCGCCAGCAGTGAGTCGAGTAGCGGGAGAGGCAATGAGCAGTTCTTC.

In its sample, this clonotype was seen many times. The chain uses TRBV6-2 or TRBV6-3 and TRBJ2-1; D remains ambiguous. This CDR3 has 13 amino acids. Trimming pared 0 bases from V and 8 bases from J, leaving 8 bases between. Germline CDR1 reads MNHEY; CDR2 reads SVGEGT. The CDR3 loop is CASSYSGIDEQFF. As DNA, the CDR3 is TGTGCCAGCAGTTACTCGGGTATCGATGAGCAGTTCTTC.

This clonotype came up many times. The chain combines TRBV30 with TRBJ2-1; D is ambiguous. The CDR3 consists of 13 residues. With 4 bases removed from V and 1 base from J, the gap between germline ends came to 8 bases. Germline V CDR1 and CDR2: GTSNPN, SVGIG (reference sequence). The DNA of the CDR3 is TGTGCCTGGACGGAGACGTCCTACAATGAGCAGTTCTTC. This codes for CAWTETSYNEQFF.

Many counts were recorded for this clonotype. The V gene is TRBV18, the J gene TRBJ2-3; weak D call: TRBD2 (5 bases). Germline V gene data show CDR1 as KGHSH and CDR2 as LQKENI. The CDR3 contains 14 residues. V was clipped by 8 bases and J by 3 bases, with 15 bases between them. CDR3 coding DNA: TGTGCCAGCAGTCCAGCGGTCGGTACAGATACGCAGTATTTT. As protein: CASSPAVGTDTQYF.

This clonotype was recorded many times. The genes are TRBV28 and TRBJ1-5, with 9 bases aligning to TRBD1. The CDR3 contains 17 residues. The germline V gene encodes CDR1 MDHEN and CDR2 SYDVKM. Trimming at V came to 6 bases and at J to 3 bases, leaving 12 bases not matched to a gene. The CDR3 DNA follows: TGTGCCAGCAGCCGCAAACCCGGGACAGGGTTCAATCAGCCCCAGCATTTT. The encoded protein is CASSRKPGTGFNQPQHF.

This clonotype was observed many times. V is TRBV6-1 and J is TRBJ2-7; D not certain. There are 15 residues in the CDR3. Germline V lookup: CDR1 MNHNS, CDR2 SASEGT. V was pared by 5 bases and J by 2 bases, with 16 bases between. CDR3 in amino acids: CASSNPRDGPYEQYF. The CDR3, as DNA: TGTGCCAGCAGTAACCCAAGAGACGGACCCTACGAGCAGTACTTC.

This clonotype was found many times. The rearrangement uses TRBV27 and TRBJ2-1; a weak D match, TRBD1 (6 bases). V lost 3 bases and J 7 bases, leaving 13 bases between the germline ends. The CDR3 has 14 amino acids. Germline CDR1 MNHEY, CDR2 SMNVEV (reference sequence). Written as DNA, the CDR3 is TGTGCCAGCAGTTTTTGGGGGCTTCAGAATGAGCAGTTCTTC. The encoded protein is CASSFWGLQNEQFF.

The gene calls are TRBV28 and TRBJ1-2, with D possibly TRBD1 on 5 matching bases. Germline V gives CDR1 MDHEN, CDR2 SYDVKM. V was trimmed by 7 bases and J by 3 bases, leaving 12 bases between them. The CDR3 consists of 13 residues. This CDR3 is CASIAGGYYGYTF. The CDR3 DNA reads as TGTGCCAGCATTGCCGGGGGGTACTATGGCTACACCTTC.

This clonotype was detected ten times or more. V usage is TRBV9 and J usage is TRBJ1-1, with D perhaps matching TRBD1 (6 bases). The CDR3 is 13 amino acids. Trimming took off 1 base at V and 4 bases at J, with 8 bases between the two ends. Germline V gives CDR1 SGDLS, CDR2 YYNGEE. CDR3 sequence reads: CASSVSGATEAFF. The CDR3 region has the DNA TGTGCCAGCAGCGTATCAGGGGCCACTGAAGCTTTCTTT.

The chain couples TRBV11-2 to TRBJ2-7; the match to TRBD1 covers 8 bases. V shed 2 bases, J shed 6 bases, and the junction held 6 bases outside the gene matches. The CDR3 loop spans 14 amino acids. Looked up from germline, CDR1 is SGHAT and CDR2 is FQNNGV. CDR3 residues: CASSLSPDRVEQYF. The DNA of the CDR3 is TGTGCCAGCAGCTTATCCCCGGACAGGGTCGAGCAGTACTTC.

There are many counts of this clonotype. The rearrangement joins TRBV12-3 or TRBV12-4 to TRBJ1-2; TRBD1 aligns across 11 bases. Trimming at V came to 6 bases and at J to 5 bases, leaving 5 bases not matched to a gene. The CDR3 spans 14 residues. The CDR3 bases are TGTGCCAGCAGGTGGACAGGGGGCGCGTATGGCTACACCTTC. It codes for CASRWTGGAYGYTF.

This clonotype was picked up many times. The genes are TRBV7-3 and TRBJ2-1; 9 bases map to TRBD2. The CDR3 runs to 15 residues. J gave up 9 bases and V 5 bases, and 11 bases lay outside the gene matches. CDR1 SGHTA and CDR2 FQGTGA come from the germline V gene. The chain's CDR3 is CASSPAAGGPVEQFF. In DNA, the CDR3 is TGTGCCAGCAGCCCGGCCGCGGGGGGGCCGGTTGAGCAGTTCTTC.

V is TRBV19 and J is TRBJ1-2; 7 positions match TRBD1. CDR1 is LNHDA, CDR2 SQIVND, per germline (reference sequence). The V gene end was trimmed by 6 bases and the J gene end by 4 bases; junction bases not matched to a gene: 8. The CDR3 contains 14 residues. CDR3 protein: CASSRQGIFYGYTF. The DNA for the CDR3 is TGTGCCAGTAGCCGACAGGGCATTTTCTATGGCTACACCTTC.

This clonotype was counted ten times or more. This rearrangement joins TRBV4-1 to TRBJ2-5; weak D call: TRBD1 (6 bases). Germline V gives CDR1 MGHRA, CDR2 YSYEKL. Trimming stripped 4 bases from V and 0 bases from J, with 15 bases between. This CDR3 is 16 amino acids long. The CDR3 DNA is TGCGCCAGCAGCCTAAGGACAGAAGAGTACCAAGAGACCCAGTACTTC. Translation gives CASSLRTEEYQETQYF.

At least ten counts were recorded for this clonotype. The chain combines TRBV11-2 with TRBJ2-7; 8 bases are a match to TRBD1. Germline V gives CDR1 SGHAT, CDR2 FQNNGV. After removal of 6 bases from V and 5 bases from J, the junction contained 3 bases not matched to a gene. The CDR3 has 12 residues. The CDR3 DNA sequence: TGTGCCAGCAGGACGACAGGGGACGAGCAGTACTTC. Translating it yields CASRTTGDEQYF.

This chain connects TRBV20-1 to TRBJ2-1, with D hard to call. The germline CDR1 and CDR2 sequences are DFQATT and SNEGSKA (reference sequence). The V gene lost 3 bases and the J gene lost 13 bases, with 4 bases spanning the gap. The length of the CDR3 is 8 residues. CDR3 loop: CSARGQFF. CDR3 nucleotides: TGCAGTGCTAGGGGTCAGTTCTTC.

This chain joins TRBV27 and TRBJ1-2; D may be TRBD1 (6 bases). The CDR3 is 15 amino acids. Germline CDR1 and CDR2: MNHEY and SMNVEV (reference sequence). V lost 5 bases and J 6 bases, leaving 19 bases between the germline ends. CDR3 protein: CASSPSVGGLNGYTF. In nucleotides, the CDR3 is TGTGCCAGCAGTCCCTCGGTGGGGGGGCTTAATGGCTACACCTTC.

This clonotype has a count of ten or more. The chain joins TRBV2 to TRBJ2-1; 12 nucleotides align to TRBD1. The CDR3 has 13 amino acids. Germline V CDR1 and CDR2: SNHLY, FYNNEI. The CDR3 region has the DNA TGTGCGACACGGGACAGGGGGCCCTCTGAGCAGTTCTTC. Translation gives CATRDRGPSEQFF.

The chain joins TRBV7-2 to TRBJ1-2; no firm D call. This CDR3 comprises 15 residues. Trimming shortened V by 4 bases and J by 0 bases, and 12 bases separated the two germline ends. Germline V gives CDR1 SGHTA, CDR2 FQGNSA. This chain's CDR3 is CASSSIPSANYGYTF. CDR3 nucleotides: TGTGCCAGCAGCTCGATCCCCAGTGCTAACTATGGCTACACCTTC.

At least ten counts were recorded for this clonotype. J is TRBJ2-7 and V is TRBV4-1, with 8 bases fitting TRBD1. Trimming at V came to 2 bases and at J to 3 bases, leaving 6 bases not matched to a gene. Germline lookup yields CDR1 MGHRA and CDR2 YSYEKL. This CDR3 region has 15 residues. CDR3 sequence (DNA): TGCGCCAGCAGCCAACCCCGGGACAGGCGCTACGAGCAGTACTTC. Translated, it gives CASSQPRDRRYEQYF.

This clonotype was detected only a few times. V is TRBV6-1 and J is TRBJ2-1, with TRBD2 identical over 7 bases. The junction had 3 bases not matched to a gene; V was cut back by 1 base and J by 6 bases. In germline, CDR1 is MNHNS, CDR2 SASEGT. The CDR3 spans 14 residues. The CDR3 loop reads CASSEGEGSNEQFF. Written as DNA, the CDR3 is TGTGCCAGCAGTGAAGGGGAGGGAAGCAATGAGCAGTTCTTC.

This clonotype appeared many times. CDR3 DNA sequence: TGTGCCAGCAGTTTGGGGACAGGGGGAGGTAATGAAAAACTGTTTTTT. This gives the protein CASSLGTGGGNEKLFF. This chain joins TRBV28 and TRBJ1-4; TRBD1 agrees at 11 bases. The CDR3 runs to 16 residues. CDR1 and CDR2 (germline): MDHEN, SYDVKM. Germline trimming cut 3 bases from V and 4 bases from J; bases unmatched to any gene: 4.

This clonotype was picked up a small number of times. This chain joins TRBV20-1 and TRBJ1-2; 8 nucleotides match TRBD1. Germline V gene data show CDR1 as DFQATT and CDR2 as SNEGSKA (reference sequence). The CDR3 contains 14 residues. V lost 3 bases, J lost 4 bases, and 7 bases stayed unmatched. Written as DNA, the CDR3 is TGCAGTGCTAGGGTCCAGGGGGCATCCTATGGCTACACCTTC. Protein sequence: CSARVQGASYGYTF.

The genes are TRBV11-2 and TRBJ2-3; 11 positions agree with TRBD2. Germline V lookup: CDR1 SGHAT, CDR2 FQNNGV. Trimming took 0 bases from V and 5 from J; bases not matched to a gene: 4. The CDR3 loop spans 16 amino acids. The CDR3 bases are TGTGCCAGCAGCTTAGATAGCGGGAGGGCCGGAGATACGCAGTATTTT. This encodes CASSLDSGRAGDTQYF.

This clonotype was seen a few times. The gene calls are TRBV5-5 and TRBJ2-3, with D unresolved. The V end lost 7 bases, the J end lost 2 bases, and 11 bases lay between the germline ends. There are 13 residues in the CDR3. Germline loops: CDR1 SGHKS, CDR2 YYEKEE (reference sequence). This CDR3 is CASEGKYTDTQYF. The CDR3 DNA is TGTGCCAGCGAAGGCAAGTACACAGATACGCAGTATTTT. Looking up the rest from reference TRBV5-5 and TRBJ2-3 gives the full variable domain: DAGVTQSPTHLIKTRGQQVTLRCSPISGHKSVSWYQQVLGQGPQFIFQYYEKEERGRGNFPDRFSARQFPNYSSELNVNALLLGDSALYLCASEGKYTDTQYFGPGTRLTVL.

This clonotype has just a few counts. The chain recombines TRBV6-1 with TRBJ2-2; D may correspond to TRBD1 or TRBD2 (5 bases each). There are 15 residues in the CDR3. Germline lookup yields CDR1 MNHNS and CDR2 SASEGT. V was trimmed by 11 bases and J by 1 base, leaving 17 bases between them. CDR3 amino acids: CALSPTGLNTGELFF. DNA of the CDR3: TGTGCCTTAAGCCCCACGGGGCTGAACACCGGGGAGCTGTTTTTT.